The rows below give T cell receptor beta chains drawn from one sample of a study of OX40 agonist ivuxolimab in advanced cancers. Some clones are missing from TCRdb's copy, which holds only in-frame ones; the method was immunoSEQ multiplex PCR. Of 55,000 to 65,000 clones listed, around 90% are singletons. The sample consisted of CD4+ or CD8+ T cells sorted from blood, taken in a trial of the OX40 agonist ivuxolimab. These receptors came from an adult with an advanced solid tumor such as melanoma, head and neck, liver or kidney cancer. Both conserved end residues are part of each CDR3. D genes are given only for firm matches. Expanded clones are given a class, and other clones once, few, many or no size at all.

V gene: TRBV5-1; clone size: once; D gene: TRBD1; J gene: TRBJ1-5; CDR3 protein: CASSPGGFNNQPQHF; CDR3 DNA: TGCGCCAGCAGCCCAGGGGGGTTTAACAATCAGCCCCAGCATTTT
V gene: TRBV7-3; clone size: .; D gene: TRBD1; J gene: TRBJ2-3; CDR3 protein: CASSLEGQGTDTQYF; CDR3 DNA: TGTGCCAGCAGCTTAGAGGGACAGGGCACAGATACGCAGTATTTT
V gene: TRBV19; clone size: .; D gene: .; J gene: TRBJ2-2; CDR3 protein: CASSLTVGGGELFF; CDR3 DNA: TGTGCCAGTAGTCTGACAGTAGGCGGCGGGGAGCTGTTTTTT
V gene: TRBV7-2; clone size: .; D gene: TRBD2; J gene: TRBJ2-3; CDR3 protein: CASTRTSLIDTQYF; CDR3 DNA: TGTGCCAGCACCCGGACTAGCTTAATCGATACGCAGTATTTT
V gene: TRBV7-8; clone size: .; D gene: TRBD2; J gene: TRBJ2-7; CDR3 protein: CASSHQTRLAGEQYF; CDR3 DNA: TGTGCCAGCAGCCACCAAACCCGACTAGCGGGCGAGCAGTACTTC
V gene: TRBV18; clone size: once; D gene: .; J gene: TRBJ1-4; CDR3 protein: CASSPPGPTNEKLFF; CDR3 DNA: TGTGCCAGCTCACCACCGGGGCCAACTAATGAAAAACTGTTTTTT
V gene: TRBV7-6; clone size: .; D gene: .; J gene: TRBJ2-7; CDR3 protein: CASSLSARSSYEQYF; CDR3 DNA: TGTGCCAGCAGCTTATCTGCCCGGAGCTCCTACGAGCAGTACTTC
V gene: TRBV7-7; clone size: .; D gene: TRBD2; J gene: TRBJ2-5; CDR3 protein: CASSSRTSGGAVTQETQYF; CDR3 DNA: TGTGCTAGCAGCTCCCGGACTAGCGGGGGGGCCGTTACCCAAGAGACCCAGTACTTC
V gene: TRBV2; clone size: few; D gene: .; J gene: TRBJ1-2; CDR3 protein: CASSMTLEYGYTF; CDR3 DNA: TGTGCCAGCAGTATGACACTGGAGTATGGCTACACCTTC
V gene: TRBV27; clone size: .; D gene: .; J gene: TRBJ2-2; CDR3 protein: CASSLYGLTGRNRGELFF; CDR3 DNA: TGTGCCAGCAGTTTATACGGACTGACAGGGAGGAATAGGGGGGAGCTGTTTTTT
V gene: TRBV2; clone size: .; D gene: .; J gene: TRBJ1-1; CDR3 protein: CASSPARGNTEAFF; CDR3 DNA: TGTGCCAGCAGTCCCGCCCGCGGGAACACTGAAGCTTTCTTT
V gene: TRBV10-1; clone size: .; D gene: TRBD1; J gene: TRBJ2-5; CDR3 protein: CASSSLDRQETQYF; CDR3 DNA: TGCGCCAGCAGTAGCTTGGACAGGCAAGAGACCCAGTACTTC
V gene: TRBV6-5; clone size: .; D gene: TRBD1; J gene: TRBJ2-7; CDR3 protein: CASSYLGQGAAHEQYF; CDR3 DNA: TGTGCCAGCAGTTACTTGGGACAGGGGGCTGCCCACGAGCAGTACTTC
V gene: TRBV2; clone size: .; D gene: TRBD1; J gene: TRBJ2-7; CDR3 protein: CASSGPGQAPWQYF; CDR3 DNA: TGTGCCAGCAGTGGACCGGGACAGGCTCCCTGGCAGTACTTC
V gene: TRBV15; clone size: once; D gene: .; J gene: TRBJ1-1; CDR3 protein: CATSGYGGASLQAFF; CDR3 DNA: TGTGCCACCAGCGGTTACGGGGGGGCATCTCTCCAAGCTTTCTTT
V gene: TRBV5-8; clone size: .; D gene: .; J gene: TRBJ2-5; CDR3 protein: CASSSPGEAGAEEQYF; CDR3 DNA: TGTGCCAGCAGCTCCCCCGGGGAGGCGGGGGCTGAAGAGCAGTACTTC
V gene: TRBV7-8; clone size: .; D gene: .; J gene: TRBJ1-6; CDR3 protein: CASSSGLTGSPLHF; CDR3 DNA: TGTGCCAGCAGCAGCGGTCTAACAGGTTCACCCCTCCACTTT
V gene: TRBV6-5; clone size: .; D gene: TRBD1; J gene: TRBJ1-5; CDR3 protein: CASSYSMGTVNQPQHF; CDR3 DNA: TGTGCCAGCAGTTACTCGATGGGGACAGTCAATCAGCCCCAGCATTTT
V gene: TRBV6-5; clone size: .; D gene: .; J gene: TRBJ1-2; CDR3 protein: CASRGPGTPYGYTF; CDR3 DNA: TGTGCCAGCAGAGGACCCGGGACCCCCTATGGCTACACCTTC
V gene: TRBV19; clone size: few; D gene: .; J gene: TRBJ1-2; CDR3 protein: CASSTSGGGYTF; CDR3 DNA: TGTGCCAGTAGTACCTCAGGAGGGGGCTACACCTTC
V gene: TRBV6-1; clone size: .; D gene: .; J gene: TRBJ1-5; CDR3 protein: CASSEALGSNQPQHF; CDR3 DNA: TGTGCCAGCAGTGAAGCCCTCGGATCCAATCAGCCCCAGCATTTT
V gene: TRBV6-6; clone size: .; D gene: .; J gene: TRBJ1-4; CDR3 protein: CASSSRATNEKLFF; CDR3 DNA: TGTGCCAGCAGCTCCAGAGCAACTAATGAAAAACTGTTTTTT
V gene: TRBV15; clone size: .; D gene: .; J gene: TRBJ2-6; CDR3 protein: CATSDETQGEFGANVLTF; CDR3 DNA: TGTGCCACCAGCGACGAGACCCAAGGGGAATTTGGGGCCAACGTCCTGACTTTC
V gene: TRBV5-6; clone size: once; D gene: TRBD1; J gene: TRBJ2-7; CDR3 protein: CASSLRTGLSYEQYF; CDR3 DNA: TGTGCCAGCAGCCTACGGACAGGGCTTTCCTACGAGCAGTACTTC
V gene: TRBV10-1; clone size: .; D gene: .; J gene: TRBJ2-7; CDR3 protein: CASRGLVGEQYF; CDR3 DNA: TGCGCCAGCAGGGGGCTCGTCGGTGAGCAGTACTTC
V gene: TRBV10-3; clone size: .; D gene: TRBD1; J gene: TRBJ2-7; CDR3 protein: CAIAQDRGNYEQYF; CDR3 DNA: TGTGCCATCGCCCAGGACAGGGGAAACTACGAGCAGTACTTC
V gene: TRBV2; clone size: .; D gene: .; J gene: TRBJ1-3; CDR3 protein: CASSAGSPASGNTIYF; CDR3 DNA: TGTGCCAGCAGTGCGGGAAGCCCTGCCTCTGGAAACACCATATATTTT
V gene: TRBV7-9; clone size: .; D gene: .; J gene: TRBJ2-1; CDR3 protein: CASSSPRRNGEQFF; CDR3 DNA: TGTGCCAGCAGCTCGCCTAGGAGGAATGGAGAGCAGTTCTTC
V gene: TRBV6-6; clone size: .; D gene: .; J gene: TRBJ1-6; CDR3 protein: CASSPEESSYNSPLHF; CDR3 DNA: TGTGCCAGCAGTCCCGAGGAGAGCTCCTATAATTCACCCCTCCACTTT
V gene: TRBV15; clone size: .; D gene: TRBD1; J gene: TRBJ2-7; CDR3 protein: CATSRAATGGGRYEQYF; CDR3 DNA: TGTGCCACCAGCAGAGCCGCGACAGGGGGCGGGAGATACGAGCAGTACTTC
V gene: TRBV19; clone size: .; D gene: TRBD1; J gene: TRBJ1-5; CDR3 protein: CASLQGNQPQHF; CDR3 DNA: TGTGCCAGTTTACAGGGGAATCAGCCCCAGCATTTT
V gene: TRBV6-6; clone size: few; D gene: TRBD1; J gene: TRBJ1-5; CDR3 protein: CASRTLQGVGQPQHF; CDR3 DNA: TGTGCCAGCAGGACCCTACAGGGGGTGGGTCAGCCCCAGCATTTT
V gene: TRBV10-3; clone size: once; D gene: .; J gene: TRBJ1-1; CDR3 protein: CAISESGGRSTEAFF; CDR3 DNA: TGTGCCATCAGTGAGTCAGGAGGAAGATCAACTGAAGCTTTCTTT
V gene: TRBV11-2; clone size: .; D gene: TRBD1; J gene: TRBJ1-1; CDR3 protein: CASSRQGNTEAFF; CDR3 DNA: TGTGCCAGCAGCCGACAGGGGAACACTGAAGCTTTCTTT
V gene: TRBV7-2; clone size: once; D gene: TRBD1; J gene: TRBJ2-7; CDR3 protein: CASSLDGRQGTGQYF; CDR3 DNA: TGTGCCAGCAGCTTAGATGGTAGACAGGGAACTGGGCAGTACTTC
V gene: TRBV7-2; clone size: .; D gene: .; J gene: TRBJ2-5; CDR3 protein: CASSLAVGLARLGRETQYF; CDR3 DNA: TGTGCCAGCAGCTTAGCGGTTGGGCTAGCGCGGTTGGGTAGGGAGACCCAGTACTTC
V gene: TRBV10-3; clone size: .; D gene: TRBD2; J gene: TRBJ2-3; CDR3 protein: CAISLAGGPRDTQYF; CDR3 DNA: TGTGCCATCAGTCTAGCGGGGGGGCCAAGAGATACGCAGTATTTT
V gene: TRBV2; clone size: .; D gene: .; J gene: TRBJ1-5; CDR3 protein: CASRKDRTSNQPQHF; CDR3 DNA: TGTGCCAGCAGAAAGGACAGAACTAGCAATCAGCCCCAGCATTTT
V gene: TRBV7-8; clone size: .; D gene: TRBD1; J gene: TRBJ2-1; CDR3 protein: CASSLIVTGVFNEQFF; CDR3 DNA: TGTGCCAGCAGCTTAATTGTGACAGGGGTGTTCAATGAGCAGTTCTTC
V gene: TRBV2; clone size: .; D gene: .; J gene: TRBJ2-7; CDR3 protein: CASRTISNEQYF; CDR3 DNA: TGTGCCAGCAGAACCATCTCCAACGAGCAGTACTTC
V gene: TRBV19; clone size: .; D gene: TRBD1; J gene: TRBJ1-5; CDR3 protein: CASIDRGGGGNQPQHF; CDR3 DNA: TGTGCCAGTATTGACAGGGGTGGGGGAGGCAATCAGCCCCAGCATTTT
V gene: TRBV5-1; clone size: .; D gene: TRBD1; J gene: TRBJ1-4; CDR3 protein: CASSLGQGTNEKLFF; CDR3 DNA: TGCGCCAGCAGCTTGGGACAGGGAACTAATGAAAAACTGTTTTTT
V gene: TRBV27; clone size: .; D gene: .; J gene: TRBJ1-6; CDR3 protein: CASSLLGTPGVSPLHF; CDR3 DNA: TGTGCCAGCAGTTTGCTCGGGACGCCCGGGGTTTCACCCCTCCACTTT
V gene: TRBV5-4; clone size: .; D gene: .; J gene: TRBJ2-2; CDR3 protein: CASSFKRKNTGELFF; CDR3 DNA: TGTGCCAGCAGCTTCAAGCGGAAGAACACCGGGGAGCTGTTTTTT
V gene: TRBV2; clone size: once; D gene: TRBD1; J gene: TRBJ1-1; CDR3 protein: CASSVKGQYTEAFF; CDR3 DNA: TGTGCCAGCAGTGTAAAGGGACAGTACACTGAAGCTTTCTTT